This record covers a single T cell receptor (beta chain). These data belong to a study of blood T cell repertoires in COVID-19. Across the study: The United States, Italy and Spain were the sources of the acute and convalescent COVID-19 samples. T cells, B-cell-depleted T cells, or PBMCs provided the cDNA or gDNA that served as material.

V was pared by 4 bases and J by 3 bases, with 11 bases between. Germline V lookup: CDR1 MNHEY, CDR2 SVGAGI. The CDR3 has 14 residues. Original analysis: Researchers report that nucleated cell counts were estimated from reference gene primer amplification. Repertoires were generated with immunoSEQ multiplex PCR, while TCRdb's copy carries only in-frame clones and drops some. V and J calls plus clone size are reproduced from that table; the DNA served to infer D and trimming. The repertoire holds roughly 49,000 clones, 70% to 90% seen once, with roughly a quarter in the top ten. Sequences were obtained from peripheral blood. This clonotype originated in a human donor in a cohort sampled during active COVID-19. The V and J genes are TRBV6-5 and TRBJ2-3, with no clear D. The CDR3 region has the DNA TGTGCCAGCAGTTTGGCACAGAGAACAGATACGCAGTATTTT. Translation: CASSLAQRTDTQYF.